This T cell receptor (beta chain) was captured in a study of T cell repertoires in cytomegalovirus infection. Study overall: Evidence of both CMV infection and a matching HLA type came from public TCR beta signatures.

Findings and limits, study-wide: HLA-C-restricted CMV clonotypes gave the most frequent clonotype in two of eight donors.

TCRdb re-derived calls from the reads in MiXCR, one entry per CDR3 protein. Of 650,000 to 900,000 distinct CDR3 sequences in the sample, approximately 32% were seen once. The CDR3 is made up of 15 amino acids. CDR1 and CDR2 (germline): SGHRS, YFSETQ. V lost 2 bases and J 6 bases, leaving 17 bases between the germline ends. In this sample, this clonotype turned up many times. The antigen is unknown. This sequence joins TRBV5-1 and TRBJ1-1; tentative D call: TRBD1 (5 bases). The sample here was cultured CD8+ T cells from PBMCs, taken from culture after CMV antigen stimulation. The TCR originated in a human donor in good health (CMV status not recorded). Some clones in this sample may be carry-over from other donors' samples. Here the CDR3 reads CASSLPWDGNPEAFF. In DNA, the CDR3 is TGCGCCAGCAGCTTACCCTGGGACGGTAATCCTGAAGCTTTCTTT. Based on the CDR3 plus reference TRBV5-1 and TRBJ1-1, the full variable domain is KAGVTQTPRYLIKTRGQQVTLSCSPISGHRSVSWYQQTPGQGLQFLFEYFSETQRNKGNFPGRFSGRQFSNSRSEMNVSTLELGDSALYLCASSLPWDGNPEAFFGQGTRLTVV.